This entry concerns a single TCR beta chain. The antigen is unknown. Germline values: CDR1 MNHEY, CDR2 SVGAGI. Trimming shortened V by 4 bases and J by 5 bases, and 18 bases separated the two germline ends. CDR3 length: 16 amino acids. This sample is drawn from a study of T cell repertoires in cytomegalovirus infection. Study overall: Indicated by public TCR beta signatures were CMV infection and matching HLA type. Study conclusions and caveats: Public TCR beta family frequency separated CMV-and-HLA carriers, including in an independent cohort. HLA-C-restricted TCR beta clonotypes specific for CMV led the ex vivo response.

TCRdb re-called the reads through MiXCR, storing one row per CDR3 protein. The sample lists 490,000 or so distinct CDR3 sequences, over 9% occurring once. The TCR originated in a human donor in good health (CMV status not recorded). Some clones in this sample may be carry-over from other donors' samples. Sequenced sample: PBMCs. The J gene is TRBJ2-1, the V gene TRBV6-5, with D possibly TRBD2 on 5 matching bases. CDR3 sequence reads: CASSSRTGIANNEQFF. The CDR3 DNA is TGTGCCAGCAGTTCACGCACCGGGATCGCAAACAATGAGCAGTTCTTC.